These T cell receptor beta chains were read from a single sample in a study of blood T cell repertoires in COVID-19. Here immunoSEQ multiplex PCR was the method, and the copy in TCRdb shows in-frame clones only, minus some. Here the sample spans around 310,000 clones, 70% to 90% being singletons. Sequenced sample: PBMCs or T cells enriched from blood (not recorded which). Receptors originate from a woman aged 40 to 49 who had recovered from COVID-19. Both conserved end residues are part of each CDR3. Each record gives: J gene, D gene, V gene, clone size, CDR3 DNA, CDR3 protein. A D gene is named only where the DNA matches it firmly. Size is omitted from some rows. Given values are once, few, many or a class for expanded clones.

>TRBJ2-1|TRBD2|TRBV5-1|-
TGCGCCAGCAGCATCGGACTAGCGGGGGTCATCTCCTACAATGAGCAGTTCTTC
CASSIGLAGVISYNEQFF
>TRBJ1-2|TRBD1|TRBV2|-
TGTGCCAGCAGTGAAGCGCTCACAGGGGGCCATGGCTACACCTTC
CASSEALTGGHGYTF
>TRBJ2-7|-|TRBV28|-
TGTGCCAGCAGCCAACAGGGTCCCTCCTACGAGCAGTACTTC
CASSQQGPSYEQYF
>TRBJ2-1|-|TRBV19|-
TGTGCCAGTAGTGCCGACAGCCTAAAGCAGTTCTTC
CASSADSLKQFF
>TRBJ2-7|TRBD1|TRBV11-2|-
TGTGCCAGCAGGGATTTGACAGGGGCCTACGAGCAGTACTTC
CASRDLTGAYEQYF
>TRBJ2-1|-|TRBV21-1|-
TGTGCCAGCAGCAAAAAAAGGACAGCAAGCTCCTACAATGAGCAGTTCTTC
CASSKKRTASSYNEQFF
>TRBJ1-2|TRBD1|TRBV24-1|few
TGTGCCACCAGTGATACCGAAACAGGGGGCACAAACTATGGCTACACCTTC
CATSDTETGGTNYGYTF
>TRBJ1-2|TRBD1|TRBV7-2|-
TGTGCCAGCAGCCCCCGACAGGGCCCCTATGGCTACACCTTC
CASSPRQGPYGYTF
>TRBJ2-2|TRBD1|TRBV28|-
TGTGCCAGCAGTCTCCAAGGGACAGGGATCACCGGGGAGCTGTTTTTT
CASSLQGTGITGELFF
>TRBJ2-1|TRBD1|TRBV20-1|-
TGCAGCGCTAGTAGCAGGGGGCCTGAGCAGTTCTTC
CSASSRGPEQFF
>TRBJ1-3|-|TRBV6-5|-
TGTGCCAGCCGCAGGGTTTCCGGAAACACCATATATTTT
CASRRVSGNTIYF
>TRBJ1-3|TRBD1|TRBV5-1|-
TGCGCCAGCAGCCCGACACAGGGGGCGCAGGGAAACACCATATATTTT
CASSPTQGAQGNTIYF
>TRBJ1-1|-|TRBV19|-
TGTGCCAGTAGCATGACCTGGGACTACACTGAAGCTTTCTTT
CASSMTWDYTEAFF
>TRBJ2-5|-|TRBV7-2|-
TGTGCCAGCAGCTCCGGGGAGACCCAGTACTTC
CASSSGETQYF
>TRBJ2-5|TRBD1|TRBV24-1|once
TGTGCCACCAGTGAAAGGACAGGGCAAGAGACCCAGTACTTC
CATSERTGQETQYF
>TRBJ1-5|-|TRBV7-2|-
TGTGCCAGCAGCGCAAGGGGGGGTGATCAGCCCCAGCATTTT
CASSARGGDQPQHF
>TRBJ1-1|-|TRBV18|-
TGTGCCAGCTCACTGGGTGAGAGGACTGAAGCTTTCTTT
CASSLGERTEAFF
>TRBJ2-3|TRBD2|TRBV10-1|-
TGCGCCAGCAGTGAATCGACTAGCGGGGGTAGCACAGATACGCAGTATTTT
CASSESTSGGSTDTQYF
>TRBJ2-2|-|TRBV7-9|-
TGTGCCAGCAGCCCACCAGGAACGAACACCGGGGAGCTGTTTTTT
CASSPPGTNTGELFF
>TRBJ1-1|-|TRBV13|-
TGTGCCAGCAGCGCCGGGGGTCGGACTGAAGCTTTCTTT
CASSAGGRTEAFF
>TRBJ1-3|-|TRBV12-3/TRBV12-4|-
TGTGCCAGCAGCCCCTACTCTGGAAACACCATATATTTT
CASSPYSGNTIYF
>TRBJ1-4|TRBD1|TRBV5-1|-
TGCGCCAGCAGCTCGCAGACAGGGGCCGCTAATGAAAAACTGTTTTTT
CASSSQTGAANEKLFF
>TRBJ2-1|TRBD1|TRBV7-2|-
TGTGCCAGCACCCTTTATGAAGGGGGCATAGGGCAGTTCTTC
CASTLYEGGIGQFF
>TRBJ2-7|TRBD2|TRBV24-1|-
TGTGCCACCAGTGACTCTAGCGGGAAATACGAGCAGTACTTC
CATSDSSGKYEQYF
>TRBJ2-3|TRBD2|TRBV7-8|-
TGTGCCAGCAGCTTATCCCCAGCGGGAATTACAGATACGCAGTATTTT
CASSLSPAGITDTQYF
>TRBJ1-3|-|TRBV15|-
TGTGCCGGTAGGAGTCTAGGAAACACCATATATTTT
CAGRSLGNTIYF
>TRBJ2-1|-|TRBV15|-
TGTGCCACCAGCAGAGAGGGAGCTCTGGGTTCCTACAATGAGCAGTTCTTC
CATSREGALGSYNEQFF
>TRBJ2-7|-|TRBV4-1|-
TGCGCCAGCAGGGACTATAACTACGAGCAGTACTTC
CASRDYNYEQYF
>TRBJ2-5|-|TRBV3-1/TRBV3-2|-
TGTGCCAGCAGCCAAGTCCAGTCCCAGTACTTC
CASSQVQSQYF